This record looks at one T cell receptor (beta chain) sequence and its context. Its antigen is not identified. Positively selected for CCR7, the CD45RO-negative cells used as naive CD8 cells excluded terminally differentiated effector memory CD45RA+ cells. Nashville, Tennessee was home to all donors, each a Caucasian adult. Deep level was the assay's run setting. The data were produced by immunoSEQ multiplex PCR, yet TCRdb's version contains in-frame clones alone and is incomplete. The data contain 660,000 or so clones, around 96% of them singletons. The data belong to a study of shared clonotypes between healthy human individuals. Study-level background: The plates for each donor numbered three CD4 naive, three CD4 memory, two CD8 naive and one CD8 memory. Study conclusions and caveats: Some clonotypes were shared by all four sorted-subset donors, while others were not shared. The non-shared ones had lower generation probabilities than the shared ones.

The sequenced sample was naive CD8+ T cells sorted from blood. The sequence was obtained from a woman aged 25 to 39 in good health.

The CDR3 DNA sequence: TGCGCCAGCAGCTTGGCAGTTAACTATGGCTACACCTTC. Amino acids: CASSLAVNYGYTF. The chain is built from TRBV5-1 and TRBJ1-2, with no clear D. This CDR3 spans 13 amino acids. Germline V gives CDR1 SGHRS, CDR2 YFSETQ. V was pared by 0 bases and J by 1 base, with 4 bases between.